The 3 T cell receptor beta chains below were found in one sample sequenced in a study of identical twins. One entry per CDR3 protein results from TCRdb running MiXCR on the 5' RACE reads. The sample holds some 500,000 distinct CDR3 sequences, 12% to 15% seen once. This sample was shared with a second study, whose subject was yellow fever vaccine responses in identical twins.

Sequencing was carried out using CD4+ T cells sorted from blood. These receptor sequences come from a young woman in good health.

The chain links TRBV2 to TRBJ2-1; unclear D gene. The CDR3 spans 12 residues. CDR1 SNHLY and CDR2 FYNNEI come from the germline V gene. Trimming left V 7 bases short and J 4 bases short, with 8 bases between. The CDR3: CASTVSYNEQFF. The CDR3, as DNA: TGTGCCAGCACTGTCTCTTACAATGAGCAGTTCTTC.

The chain uses TRBV19 and TRBJ2-1; 10 nucleotides line up with TRBD1. Germline assignment: CDR1 LNHDA and CDR2 SQIVND (reference sequence). The trim removed 0 bases at V and 10 bases at J, leaving 9 bases unmatched. The CDR3 totals 16 residues. The DNA of the CDR3 is TGTGCCAGTAGTATAGATAGGGGACAGGGGTTACGGGAGCAGTTCTTC. Its translation is CASSIDRGQGLREQFF.

This clonotype was recorded many times. The J gene is TRBJ2-3, the V gene TRBV12-3 or TRBV12-4; TRBD1 aligns across 7 bases. The CDR3 extends over 14 amino acids. The junction had 5 bases not matched to a gene; V was cut back by 5 bases and J by 3 bases. The CDR3 protein is CASSPPDRTDTQYF. In DNA, the CDR3 is TGTGCCAGCAGTCCCCCGGACAGGACAGATACGCAGTATTTT.